Sequencing of this T cell receptor beta chain was carried out in a study of cytomegalovirus exposure and HLA in healthy donors. About this clone: Its cognate antigen is unknown.

Study-level points and caveats: One later analysis reportedly identified an Asian-associated ancestry cluster that showed fewer N-insertions than the approximately 700-donor mean. A few V segments could not be told apart, such as TRBV6-2 and TRBV6-3, and were left out.

PCR involved 60 Vbeta and 13 Jbeta primers. Assay used: immunoSEQ multiplex PCR; TCRdb lists only in-frame clones, some missing. Listed are about 72,000 clones; approximately 4.5% falls within the top ten. Trimming cost V 5 bases and J 6 bases, with 13 bases left between them. The CDR3 totals 13 residues. Looked up from germline, CDR1 is SGHAT and CDR2 is FQDESV (reference sequence). This TCR was recovered from a woman aged 35 to 49 in good health and CMV-seropositive. The specimen was PBMCs. This chain connects TRBV11-1 to TRBJ1-1, with D hard to call. CDR3: CASSQVNRPEAFF. In nucleotides, the CDR3 is TGTGCCAGCAGCCAAGTAAACAGACCTGAAGCTTTCTTT. The variable domain in full, completed from reference TRBV11-1 and TRBJ1-1, reads EAEVAQSPRYKITEKSQAVAFWCDPISGHATLYWYRQILGQGPELLVQFQDESVVDDSQLPKDRFSAERLKGVDSTLKIQPAELGDSAMYLCASSQVNRPEAFFGQGTRLTVV.